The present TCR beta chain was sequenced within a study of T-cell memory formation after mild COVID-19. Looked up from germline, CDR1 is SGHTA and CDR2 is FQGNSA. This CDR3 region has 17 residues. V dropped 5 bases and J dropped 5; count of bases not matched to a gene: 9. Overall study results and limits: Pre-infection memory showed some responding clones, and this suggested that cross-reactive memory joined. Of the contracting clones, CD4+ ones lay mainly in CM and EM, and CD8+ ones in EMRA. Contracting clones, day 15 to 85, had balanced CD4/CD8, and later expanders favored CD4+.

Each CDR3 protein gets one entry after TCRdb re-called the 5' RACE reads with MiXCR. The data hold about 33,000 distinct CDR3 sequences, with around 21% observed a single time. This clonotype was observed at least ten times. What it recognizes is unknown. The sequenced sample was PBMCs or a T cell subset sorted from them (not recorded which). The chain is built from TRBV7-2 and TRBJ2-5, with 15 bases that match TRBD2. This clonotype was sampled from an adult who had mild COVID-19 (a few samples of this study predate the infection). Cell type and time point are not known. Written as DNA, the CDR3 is TGTGCCAGCAGCCCTCCTGGACTAGCGGGAGGGAAGGAGACCCAGTACTTC. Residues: CASSPPGLAGGKETQYF.